A selection of T cell receptor beta chains follows, all from one sample in a study of cytomegalovirus exposure and HLA in healthy donors. Sequencing used immunoSEQ multiplex PCR; TCRdb keeps in-frame clones, though not all of them. The sample records roughly 150,000 clones, 96% being singletons. What was sequenced was PBMCs. The receptors originated from a young woman in good health and CMV-seronegative. Each CDR3 is given with its conserved first and last residue. Each record gives: D gene, J gene, clone size, V gene, CDR3 DNA, CDR3 protein. A D gene is named only where the DNA matches it firmly. The listing skips clone size in some rows; elsewhere it reads once, few, many or a size class.

D: TRBD1; J: TRBJ1-2; size: .; V: TRBV9; DNA: TGTGCCAGCAGCTCAATACAGGGGAAGTTTGGCTACACCTTC; CDR3: CASSSIQGKFGYTF
D: TRBD1; J: TRBJ2-3; size: .; V: TRBV7-2; DNA: TGTGCCAGCAGCCCTATCGGGACAGGGGGACCGCAGTATTTT; CDR3: CASSPIGTGGPQYF
D: TRBD1; J: TRBJ1-1; size: .; V: TRBV5-1; DNA: TGCGCCAGCACCAGACAGGGGAACACTGAAGCTTTCTTT; CDR3: CASTRQGNTEAFF
D: .; J: TRBJ1-6; size: .; V: TRBV11-3; DNA: TGTGCCAGCAGCTTGATGGCATATAATTCACCCCTCCACTTT; CDR3: CASSLMAYNSPLHF
D: .; J: TRBJ1-2; size: .; V: TRBV29-1; DNA: TGCAGCGTTGAAGATCAACAAATTAACTATGGCTACACCTTC; CDR3: CSVEDQQINYGYTF
D: .; J: TRBJ1-2; size: .; V: TRBV10-3; DNA: TGTGCCATCAGTGATTGGGGCGGGAGTGGCTACACCTTC; CDR3: CAISDWGGSGYTF
D: .; J: TRBJ1-4; size: .; V: TRBV6-1; DNA: TGTGCCACGACAGGACCAACAACTAATGAAAAACTGTTTTTT; CDR3: CATTGPTTNEKLFF
D: .; J: TRBJ2-7; size: .; V: TRBV7-9; DNA: TGTGCCAGCAGCTTAGAACAGGGATACGAGCAGTACTTC; CDR3: CASSLEQGYEQYF
D: .; J: TRBJ2-6; size: .; V: TRBV5-1; DNA: TGCGCCAGCAGCTTGGACGGGTACTCTGGGGCCAACGTCCTGACTTTC; CDR3: CASSLDGYSGANVLTF
D: .; J: TRBJ1-1; size: once; V: TRBV11-2; DNA: TGTGCCAGCAGCTTAGGACAACCATTGAACACTGAAGCTTTCTTT; CDR3: CASSLGQPLNTEAFF
D: .; J: TRBJ2-2; size: once; V: TRBV7-7; DNA: TGTGCTAGCAGCCGACAGGTGTCGGGTTCCACCGGGGAGCTGTTTTTT; CDR3: CASSRQVSGSTGELFF
D: TRBD1; J: TRBJ2-5; size: .; V: TRBV10-3; DNA: TGTGCCATCGAGCGGGGACAGGGAGAGACCCAGTACTTC; CDR3: CAIERGQGETQYF
D: .; J: TRBJ1-4; size: .; V: TRBV2; DNA: TGTGCCACCTCGTGGGGGGAAAATGAAAAACTGTTTTTT; CDR3: CATSWGENEKLFF
D: .; J: TRBJ1-1; size: .; V: TRBV7-3; DNA: TGTGCCAGCAGCTCAGGGGTTTTGGGAATCACTGAAGCTTTCTTT; CDR3: CASSSGVLGITEAFF
D: TRBD1; J: TRBJ1-2; size: .; V: TRBV7-6; DNA: TGTGCCAGCAGCTTAGGGGGACAGGGAAACTATGGCTACACCTTC; CDR3: CASSLGGQGNYGYTF
D: TRBD1; J: TRBJ1-2; size: .; V: TRBV7-9; DNA: TGTGCCAGCAGCTTGGGACAGGGGAGTGGCTACACCTTC; CDR3: CASSLGQGSGYTF
D: TRBD1; J: TRBJ2-7; size: .; V: TRBV6-5; DNA: TGTGCCAGCAGTTACTCAGGGACAGGGTACTCCTACGAGCAGTACTTC; CDR3: CASSYSGTGYSYEQYF
D: .; J: TRBJ1-5; size: .; V: TRBV5-1; DNA: TGCGCCAGCAGCTTTCTGGGCGGGGATCAGCCCCAGCATTTT; CDR3: CASSFLGGDQPQHF
D: .; J: TRBJ1-2; size: .; V: TRBV9; DNA: TGTGCCAGCAGCGTAGGGATCGGCCTAGACTCTAACTATGGCTACACCTTC; CDR3: CASSVGIGLDSNYGYTF
D: .; J: TRBJ2-2; size: .; V: TRBV9; DNA: TGTGCCAGCAGCGTAGCGATAGGACAGCTAACCGGGGAGCTGTTTTTT; CDR3: CASSVAIGQLTGELFF
D: .; J: TRBJ1-4; size: .; V: TRBV2; DNA: TGTGCCAGCAGTTATGGTAGAGGAGCAACTAATGAAAAACTGTTTTTT; CDR3: CASSYGRGATNEKLFF
D: .; J: TRBJ2-3; size: once; V: TRBV27; DNA: TGTGCCAGCAGTTCCCAGGGGCAACCCCGCACCTACACAGATACGCAGTATTTT; CDR3: CASSSQGQPRTYTDTQYF
D: TRBD2; J: TRBJ2-1; size: .; V: TRBV27; DNA: TGTGCCAGCAGTTTGACTAGCGGGGTATACAATGAGCAGTTCTTC; CDR3: CASSLTSGVYNEQFF
D: TRBD2; J: TRBJ2-7; size: .; V: TRBV9; DNA: TGTGCCAGCAGCGCCTTAGCGGGGGGGCCTGGCGAGCAGTACTTC; CDR3: CASSALAGGPGEQYF
D: TRBD1; J: TRBJ2-7; size: once; V: TRBV5-1; DNA: TGCGCCAGCAGCCAGACAGGGCCCTCCTACGAGCAGTACTTC; CDR3: CASSQTGPSYEQYF
D: .; J: TRBJ2-4; size: once; V: TRBV7-9; DNA: TGTGCCAGCAGCTTAGCTGGGCGTTCAGTTCTCTTC; CDR3: CASSLAGRSVLF
D: .; J: TRBJ1-2; size: .; V: TRBV9; DNA: TGTGCCAGCAGCGTGCACAGGGATACTAACTATGGCTACACCTTC; CDR3: CASSVHRDTNYGYTF
D: TRBD1; J: TRBJ1-6; size: .; V: TRBV10-1; DNA: TGCGCCAGCAGTGAGTCCCCAGCAGGGGGTGACTATTCACCCCTCCACTTT; CDR3: CASSESPAGGDYSPLHF
D: TRBD1; J: TRBJ2-5; size: .; V: TRBV6-5; DNA: TGTGCCAGCAGAACAGGGGTATGGGAGACCCAGTACTTC; CDR3: CASRTGVWETQYF
D: .; J: TRBJ1-2; size: .; V: TRBV29-1; DNA: TGCAGCGTTGGACAGCAGAGTACTAACTATGGCTACACCTTC; CDR3: CSVGQQSTNYGYTF
D: TRBD1; J: TRBJ1-2; size: .; V: TRBV7-3; DNA: TGTGCCAGCAGCTTAAACAGGGGAGGCGGCTACACCTTC; CDR3: CASSLNRGGGYTF
D: TRBD2; J: TRBJ2-1; size: .; V: TRBV12-5; DNA: TGTGCTAGTGGTTTGCTAGCGGGGGGACTCAATGAGCAGTTCTTC; CDR3: CASGLLAGGLNEQFF
D: TRBD1; J: TRBJ2-5; size: .; V: TRBV14; DNA: TGTGCCAGCAGCCACGCCGGGACAGGGCAAGAGACCCAGTACTTC; CDR3: CASSHAGTGQETQYF
D: .; J: TRBJ2-7; size: .; V: TRBV7-6; DNA: TGTGCCAGCAGCTTAAGCCGGGGAGATTTGGGCGAGCAGTACTTC; CDR3: CASSLSRGDLGEQYF
D: .; J: TRBJ1-2; size: .; V: TRBV7-2; DNA: TGTGCCAGCAGCCACGATGGTCTCCCGGAGGACTATGGCTACACCTTC; CDR3: CASSHDGLPEDYGYTF
D: TRBD1; J: TRBJ1-5; size: .; V: TRBV7-9; DNA: TGTGCCAGCAGCGTTACCGGGACAGGGCACAATCAGCCCCAGCATTTT; CDR3: CASSVTGTGHNQPQHF
D: .; J: TRBJ2-5; size: .; V: TRBV30; DNA: TGTGCCTGGGGAAATGGGGGAGGAGAGACCCAGTACTTC; CDR3: CAWGNGGGETQYF
D: .; J: TRBJ2-7; size: .; V: TRBV4-1; DNA: TGCGCCAGCAGCCAAATAATAGGAGGGGGGGAAGACGAGCAGTACTTC; CDR3: CASSQIIGGGEDEQYF
D: .; J: TRBJ2-3; size: .; V: TRBV6-5; DNA: TGTGCCAGCAGTTACTCTCGGGGTAGCACAGATACGCAGTATTTT; CDR3: CASSYSRGSTDTQYF
D: .; J: TRBJ2-5; size: .; V: TRBV5-1; DNA: TGCGCCAGCAGCTCAGGACAGTCCCAAGAGACCCAGTACTTC; CDR3: CASSSGQSQETQYF
D: TRBD1; J: TRBJ1-2; size: .; V: TRBV6-6; DNA: TGTGCCAGCAGCCGGACAGGGGGAGAAGGCTACACCTTC; CDR3: CASSRTGGEGYTF
D: TRBD1; J: TRBJ1-2; size: .; V: TRBV6-5; DNA: TGTGCCAGCTCACCGGACAGGGTATCCCAATATGGCTACACCTTC; CDR3: CASSPDRVSQYGYTF
D: TRBD2; J: TRBJ2-3; size: .; V: TRBV7-2; DNA: TGTGCCAGCAGCAAGGGCCCTAGCGGGGGGCCAGATACGCAGTATTTT; CDR3: CASSKGPSGGPDTQYF
D: TRBD1; J: TRBJ2-7; size: .; V: TRBV6-5; DNA: TGTGCCAGCAGTTACCCAGGGGGCGAGGAGCAGTACTTC; CDR3: CASSYPGGEEQYF
D: .; J: TRBJ2-5; size: .; V: TRBV7-9; DNA: TGTGCCAGCAGCTTCCAACTAACAGGTCTACGAGAGACCCAGTACTTC; CDR3: CASSFQLTGLRETQYF
D: TRBD1; J: TRBJ1-1; size: .; V: TRBV30; DNA: TGTGCCTGGTCCATGGGACAGCCGAACACTGAAGCTTTCTTT; CDR3: CAWSMGQPNTEAFF